These 14 T cell receptor beta chains came from one sample sequenced in a study of regulatory T cells in long-lasting Graves disease (dated by TCRdb to about 2021). Taken with the paper, the label for time point translates to: newly diagnosed GD, antithyroid drugs for less than 3 months. RNA was extracted from PBMCs in TRIzol for both TCR sequencing and RNA sequencing. Library creation used multiplex PCR. Sequencing relied on an Illumina HiSeq 4000. TCR beta libraries were built with iRepertoire HTBI primers and Arm-PCR amplification of CDR3 regions. TCRdb reprocessed the public reads (quality trimming at Q25 with fastp, clone calling with MiXCR) and kept in-frame beta chains. For every CDR3 protein sequence, its rows merge into one entry that carries the most common genes and DNA. The sample has 400,000 to 500,000 distinct CDR3 sequences on record, 13% to 15% of them singletons. Approximately 15% of the sample comes from the top ten.

These sequences were also reported in another study, on T cells in Graves' hyperthyroidism and ophthalmopathy.

The input for sequencing was peripheral blood mononuclear cells (PBMCs), taken at new diagnosis, from a patient treated with antithyroid drugs. Receptors originate from a woman between 50 and 59 years old with Graves disease. Donor details come from another sample of the same person, matched by shared clones.

This clonotype was seen a single time. CDR3 sequence (DNA): TGTGCCAGCAGACTAACCAGGACAGGGAAGAAGGATGGCTACACCTTC. Its protein product is CASRLTRTGKKDGYTF. V and J are TRBV7-9 and TRBJ1-2, with 8 bases fitting TRBD1. The CDR3 length is 16 residues. J was trimmed by 6 bases and V by 6 bases; bases with no gene match: 15. CDR1 is SEHNR and CDR2 is FQNEAQ in the germline V gene (reference sequence).

This clonotype was observed a handful of times. V is TRBV7-3 and J is TRBJ2-1, with 11 bases fitting TRBD1. The CDR3 is 15 residues long. V trimming: 1 base; J trimming: 5 bases; junction bases outside the gene matches: 1. Germline loops: CDR1 SGHTA, CDR2 FQGTGA. The CDR3 reads CASSLRGQGDNEQFF. The CDR3 DNA sequence: TGTGCCAGCAGCTTAAGGGGACAGGGGGACAATGAGCAGTTCTTC.

This clonotype showed up many times. The chain joins TRBV5-1 to TRBJ2-2; TRBD1 matches 7 bases. From germline, CDR1 is SGHRS and CDR2 YFSETQ. V was pared by 4 bases and J by 2 bases, with 5 bases of the junction left unmatched. The CDR3 consists of 15 residues. CDR3 residues: CASSRQGQNTGELFF. The CDR3 DNA follows: TGCGCCAGCAGCCGACAGGGACAAAACACCGGGGAGCTGTTTTTT.

To note about this clonotype: A much larger clone lies one base from this, so it may be a read error. Because the CDR3 is missing its conserved closing phenylalanine or tryptophan, this is likely a read error. The CDR3 spells CSAVLPPGQGRQDEKLFY. The CDR3 bases are TGCAGTGCTGTTCTCCCTCCGGGACAGGGACGTCAGGATGAAAAACTGTTTTAT. The chain carries TRBV20-1 and TRBJ1-4; 9 bases are a match to TRBD1. With 5 bases clipped from V and 6 bases from J, the junction kept 19 bases outside the gene matches. Germline lookup yields CDR1 DFQATT and CDR2 SNEGSKA (reference sequence). This CDR3 contains 18 residues.

This clonotype was found many times. The CDR3 spells CASSSWVSPSTDTQYF. In DNA form, the CDR3 reads TGTGCCAGCAGCAGTTGGGTGAGCCCTAGCACAGATACGCAGTATTTT. This chain uses TRBV11-2 with TRBJ2-3; D not resolved. CDR1 SGHAT and CDR2 FQNNGV come from the germline V gene. This CDR3 has 16 amino acids. Trimming left V 5 bases short and J 0 bases short, with 15 bases between.

This clonotype showed up just a few times. The rearrangement links TRBV5-1 to TRBJ2-2; 9 positions agree with TRBD1. CDR3 length: 15 residues. The V gene end was trimmed by 2 bases and the J gene end by 6 bases; junction bases not matched to a gene: 5. Germline-derived CDR1 and CDR2 are SGHRS and YFSETQ. The CDR3 region is CASSFTGGEPGELFF. CDR3 coding DNA: TGCGCCAGCAGCTTCACAGGGGGCGAGCCCGGGGAGCTGTTTTTT.

The table lists this clonotype with many counts. This chain connects TRBV7-6 to TRBJ2-5; D not resolved. The CDR3 is 15 residues long. Germline loops: CDR1 SGHVS, CDR2 FNYEAQ. V lost 3 bases to trimming and J lost 5 bases, with 16 bases between them. CDR3 nucleotides: TGTGCCAGCAGCTTGGTGGCCCGCGAAGGGGAGACCCAGTACTTC. Translation: CASSLVAREGETQYF.

This clonotype occurred many times. The chain employs TRBV7-9 and TRBJ2-5; no clear D gene. The CDR3 length is 13 residues. V was pared by 0 bases and J by 5 bases, with 7 bases between. Germline CDR1 SEHNR, CDR2 FQNEAQ (reference sequence). The CDR3 reads CASSLALRETQYF. The CDR3 DNA follows: TGTGCCAGCAGCTTAGCCCTACGTGAGACCCAGTACTTC.

In this sample, this clonotype turned up once. This sequence may be a read error, since a much larger clone differs from it by one base. The chain recombines TRBV29-1 with TRBJ2-7; 7 positions match TRBD1. The CDR3 spans 13 residues. The J segment lost 1 base and the V segment lost 8 bases, leaving 8 bases of the junction unmatched. In germline, CDR1 is SQVTM, CDR2 ANQGSEA. CDR3 nucleotide sequence: TGCAGCATTAGACAGGGCATATCCTACGAGCAGTACTTC. Its translation: CSIRQGISYEQYF.

The V gene is TRBV5-4, the J gene TRBJ2-6, with D uncertain. The V end was cut by 4 bases, the J end by 3 bases, with 17 bases between. This CDR3 has 17 residues. Per germline, CDR1 SGHNT and CDR2 YYREEE (reference sequence). CDR3 nucleotide sequence: TGTGCCAGCAGCCCGGGTGTTTTGGGTATTGGGGCCAACGTCCTGACTTTC. Protein sequence: CASSPGVLGIGANVLTF.

Comments on this clonotype: It may be a read error: a sequence one base away is much more abundant. The chain joins TRBV28 to TRBJ1-5; the D is unclear. The CDR3 runs 14 residues. Germline V lookup: CDR1 MDHEN, CDR2 SYDVKM. The CDR3 nucleotides are TGTGCCGGCAGTGAATTCCTGGGTGAGCAGCCCCAGCATTTT. Protein: CAGSEFLGEQPQHF. Full variable domain (rest looked up from reference TRBV28 and TRBJ1-5): DVKVTQSSRYLVKRTGEKVFLECVQDMDHENMFWYRQDPGLGLRLIYFSYDVKMKEKGDIPEGYSVSREKKERFSLILESASTNQTSMYLCAGSEFLGEQPQHFGDGTRLSIL.

This clonotype was detected only a few times. The V gene is TRBV5-1, the J gene TRBJ2-1; 8 bases fit TRBD2. There are 16 residues in the CDR3. Germline V CDR1 and CDR2: SGHRS, YFSETQ. V was clipped by 0 bases and J by 2 bases; unmatched bases: 4. The CDR3 spells CASSLVLAGTYNEQFF. CDR3 sequence (DNA): TGCGCCAGCAGCTTGGTTCTAGCGGGTACCTACAATGAGCAGTTCTTC.

This clonotype was observed a handful of times. This rearrangement joins TRBV6-1 to TRBJ2-2, with 9 bases aligning to TRBD2. CDR1 and CDR2 (germline): MNHNS, SASEGT. The CDR3 covers 16 residues. V was pared by 4 bases and J by 6 bases, with 9 bases of the junction left unmatched. The CDR3 is CASSGLAGYGSGELFF. In DNA, the CDR3 is TGTGCCAGCAGTGGGCTAGCGGGATATGGATCCGGGGAGCTGTTTTTT.

This clonotype was seen repeatedly, ten times or more. The chain carries TRBV7-9 and TRBJ2-1; D unresolved. V lost 5 bases and J lost 6, with 17 bases in between. This CDR3 is 15 amino acids long. Germline values: CDR1 SEHNR, CDR2 FQNEAQ (reference sequence). CDR3 nucleotide sequence: TGTGCCAGCAGCCCTACTGGTCAGAGATCCAATGAGCAGTTCTTC. Translation: CASSPTGQRSNEQFF.